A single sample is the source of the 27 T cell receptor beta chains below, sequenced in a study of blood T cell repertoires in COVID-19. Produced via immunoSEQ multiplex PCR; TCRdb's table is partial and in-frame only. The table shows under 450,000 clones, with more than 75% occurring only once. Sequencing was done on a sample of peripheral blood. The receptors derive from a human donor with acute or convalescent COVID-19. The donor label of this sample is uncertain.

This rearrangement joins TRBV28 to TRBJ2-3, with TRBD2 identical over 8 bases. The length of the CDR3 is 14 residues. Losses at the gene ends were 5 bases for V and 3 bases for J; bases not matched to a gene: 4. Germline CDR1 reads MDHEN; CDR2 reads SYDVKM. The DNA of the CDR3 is TGTGCCAGCAGTCCAGGCGGGGGGACAGATACGCAGTATTTT. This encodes CASSPGGGTDTQYF.

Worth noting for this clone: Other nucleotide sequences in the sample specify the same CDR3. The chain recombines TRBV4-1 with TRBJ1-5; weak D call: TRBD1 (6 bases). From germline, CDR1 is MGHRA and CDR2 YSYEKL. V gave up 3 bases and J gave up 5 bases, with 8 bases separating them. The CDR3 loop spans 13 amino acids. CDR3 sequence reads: CASSQYRDQPQHF. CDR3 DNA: TGCGCCAGCAGCCAGTACAGGGATCAGCCCCAGCATTTT.

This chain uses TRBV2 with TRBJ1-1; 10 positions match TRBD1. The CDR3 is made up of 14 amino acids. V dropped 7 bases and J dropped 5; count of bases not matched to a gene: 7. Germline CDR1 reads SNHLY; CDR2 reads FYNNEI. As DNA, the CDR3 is TGTGCCAGCACAGACAGGGGGCTGAGGACTGAAGCTTTCTTT. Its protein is CASTDRGLRTEAFF.

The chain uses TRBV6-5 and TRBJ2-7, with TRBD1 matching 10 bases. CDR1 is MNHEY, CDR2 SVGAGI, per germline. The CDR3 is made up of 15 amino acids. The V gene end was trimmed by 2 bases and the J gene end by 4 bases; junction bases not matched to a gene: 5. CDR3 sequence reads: CASSYPGQGFYEQYF. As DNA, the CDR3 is TGTGCCAGCAGTTACCCGGGACAGGGGTTTTACGAGCAGTACTTC.

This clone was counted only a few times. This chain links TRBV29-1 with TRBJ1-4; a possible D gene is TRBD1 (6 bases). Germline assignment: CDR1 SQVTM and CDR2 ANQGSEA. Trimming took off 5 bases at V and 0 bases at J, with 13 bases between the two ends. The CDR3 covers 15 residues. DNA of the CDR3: TGCAGCGTTCTCGGACAGCATGCAACTAATGAAAAACTGTTTTTT. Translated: CSVLGQHATNEKLFF.

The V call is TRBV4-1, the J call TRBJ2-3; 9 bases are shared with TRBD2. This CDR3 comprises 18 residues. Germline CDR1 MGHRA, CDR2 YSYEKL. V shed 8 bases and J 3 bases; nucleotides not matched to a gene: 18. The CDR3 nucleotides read TGCGCCAGCGGAAAAGCTCGCGGAGCGGGGGGTGGGACAGATACGCAGTATTTT. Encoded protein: CASGKARGAGGGTDTQYF.

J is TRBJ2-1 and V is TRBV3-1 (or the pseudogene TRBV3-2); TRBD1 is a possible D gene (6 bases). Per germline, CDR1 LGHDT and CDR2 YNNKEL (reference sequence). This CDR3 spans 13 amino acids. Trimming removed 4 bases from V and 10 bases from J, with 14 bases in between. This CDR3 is CASSPTGSDEQFF. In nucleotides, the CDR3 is TGTGCCAGCAGCCCCACAGGGAGTGACGAGCAGTTCTTC.

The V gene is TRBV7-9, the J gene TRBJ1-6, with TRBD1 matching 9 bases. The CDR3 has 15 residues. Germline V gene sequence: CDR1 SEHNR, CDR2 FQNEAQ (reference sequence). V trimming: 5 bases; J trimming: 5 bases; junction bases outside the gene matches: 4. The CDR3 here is CASSKGQGDNSPLHF. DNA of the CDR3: TGTGCCAGCAGCAAGGGACAGGGAGATAATTCACCCCTCCACTTT. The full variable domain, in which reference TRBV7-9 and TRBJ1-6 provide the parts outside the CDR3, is DTGVSQNPRHKITKRGQNVTFRCDPISEHNRLYWYRQTLGQGPEFLTYFQNEAQLEKSRLLSDRFSAERPKGSFSTLEIQRTEQGDSAMYLCASSKGQGDNSPLHFGNGTRLTVT.

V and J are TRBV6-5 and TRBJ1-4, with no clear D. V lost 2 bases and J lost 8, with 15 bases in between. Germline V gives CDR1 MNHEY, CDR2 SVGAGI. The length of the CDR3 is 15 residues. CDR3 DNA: TGTGCCAGCAGTTACGACCGTGGAGGTTCCGAAAAACTGTTTTTT. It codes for CASSYDRGGSEKLFF.

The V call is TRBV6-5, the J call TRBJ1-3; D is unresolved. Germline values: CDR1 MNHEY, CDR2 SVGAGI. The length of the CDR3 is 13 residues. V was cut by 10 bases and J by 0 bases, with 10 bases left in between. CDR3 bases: TGTGCCATAAGACGGGACTCTGGAAACACCATATATTTT. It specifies CAIRRDSGNTIYF.

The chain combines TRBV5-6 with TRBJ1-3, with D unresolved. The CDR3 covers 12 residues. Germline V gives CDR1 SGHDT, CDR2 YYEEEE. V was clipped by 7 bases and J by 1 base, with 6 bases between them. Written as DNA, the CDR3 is TGTGCCAGCTCTCCGTCTGGAAACACCATATATTTT. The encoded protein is CASSPSGNTIYF. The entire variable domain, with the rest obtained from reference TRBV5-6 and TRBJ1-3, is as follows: DAGVTQSPTHLIKTRGQQVTLRCSPKSGHDTVSWYQQALGQGPQFIFQYYEEEERQRGNFPDRFSGHQFPNYSSELNVNALLLGDSALYLCASSPSGNTIYFGEGSWLTVV.

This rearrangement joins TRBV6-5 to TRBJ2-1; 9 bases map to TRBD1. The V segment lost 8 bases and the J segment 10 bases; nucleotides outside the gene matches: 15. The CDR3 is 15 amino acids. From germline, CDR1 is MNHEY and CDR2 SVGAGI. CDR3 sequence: CASSLTGTGSWEQFF. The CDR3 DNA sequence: TGTGCCAGCTCCCTTACCGGGACAGGGTCGTGGGAGCAGTTCTTC.

The CDR3 loop reads CASSLSDRSRNYNSPLHF. The CDR3 DNA is TGCGCCAGCAGCTTATCCGACAGATCCCGAAACTATAATTCACCCCTCCACTTT. This chain links TRBV5-1 with TRBJ1-6; D is perhaps TRBD1 (5 bases). CDR1 is SGHRS and CDR2 is YFSETQ in the germline V gene. There are 18 residues in the CDR3. The V gene lost 2 bases and the J gene lost 3 bases, with 18 bases spanning the gap.

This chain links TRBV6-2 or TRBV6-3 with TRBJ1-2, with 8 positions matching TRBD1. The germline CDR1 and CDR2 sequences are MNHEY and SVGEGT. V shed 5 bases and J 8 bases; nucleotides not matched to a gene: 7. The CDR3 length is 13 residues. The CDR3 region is CASSQAGGAGYTF. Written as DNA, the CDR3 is TGTGCCAGCAGTCAGGCAGGGGGCGCGGGCTACACCTTC.

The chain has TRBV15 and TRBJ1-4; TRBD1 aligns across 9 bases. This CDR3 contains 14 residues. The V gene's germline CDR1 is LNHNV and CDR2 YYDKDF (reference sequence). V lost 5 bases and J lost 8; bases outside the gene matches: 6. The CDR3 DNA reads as TGTGCCACCAGCGATCGGGACAGGGACGAAAAACTGTTTTTT. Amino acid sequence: CATSDRDRDEKLFF.

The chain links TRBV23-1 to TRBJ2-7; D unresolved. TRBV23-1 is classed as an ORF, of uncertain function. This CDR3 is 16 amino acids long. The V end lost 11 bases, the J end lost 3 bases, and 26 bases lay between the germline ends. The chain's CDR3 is CAPYLRNPASVYEQYF. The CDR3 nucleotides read TGCGCCCCCTATCTCAGGAACCCGGCTTCGGTCTACGAGCAGTACTTC.

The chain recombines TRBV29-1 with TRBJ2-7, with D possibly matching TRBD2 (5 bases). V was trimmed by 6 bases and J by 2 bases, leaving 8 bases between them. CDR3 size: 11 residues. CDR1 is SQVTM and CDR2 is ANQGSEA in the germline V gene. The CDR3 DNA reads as TGCAGCGTCCGGGATCCCTACGAGCAGTACTTC. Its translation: CSVRDPYEQYF.

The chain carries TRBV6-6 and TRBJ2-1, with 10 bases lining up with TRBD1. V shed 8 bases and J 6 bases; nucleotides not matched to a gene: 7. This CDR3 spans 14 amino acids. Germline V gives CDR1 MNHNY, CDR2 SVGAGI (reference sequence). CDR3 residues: CASRRDRGGNEQFF. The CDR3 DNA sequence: TGTGCCAGCCGGAGGGACAGGGGTGGCAATGAGCAGTTCTTC.

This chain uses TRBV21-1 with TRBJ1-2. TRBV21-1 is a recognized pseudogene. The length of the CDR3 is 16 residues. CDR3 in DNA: TGTGCCAGCAACCCATTTCCGGGAACGGGGAACTATGGCTACACCTTC. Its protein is CASNPFPGTGNYGYTF.

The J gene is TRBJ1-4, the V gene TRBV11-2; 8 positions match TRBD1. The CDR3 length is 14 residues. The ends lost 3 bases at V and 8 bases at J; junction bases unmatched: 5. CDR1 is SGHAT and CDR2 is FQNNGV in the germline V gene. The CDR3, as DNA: TGTGCCAGCAGCTTCCTCGGGACAGGAGAAAAACTGTTTTTT. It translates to CASSFLGTGEKLFF.

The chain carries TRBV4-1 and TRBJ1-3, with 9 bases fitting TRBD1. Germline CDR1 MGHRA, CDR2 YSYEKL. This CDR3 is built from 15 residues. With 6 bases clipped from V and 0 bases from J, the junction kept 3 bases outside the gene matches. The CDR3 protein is CASRDRGDSGNTIYF. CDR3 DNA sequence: TGCGCCAGCAGGGACAGGGGCGACTCTGGAAACACCATATATTTT.

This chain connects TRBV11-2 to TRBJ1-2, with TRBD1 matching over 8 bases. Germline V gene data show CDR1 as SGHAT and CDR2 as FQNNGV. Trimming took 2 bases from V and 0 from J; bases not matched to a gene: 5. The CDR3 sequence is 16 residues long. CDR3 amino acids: CASSLIGTGANYGYTF. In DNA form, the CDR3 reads TGTGCCAGCAGCTTAATCGGGACAGGTGCTAACTATGGCTACACCTTC.

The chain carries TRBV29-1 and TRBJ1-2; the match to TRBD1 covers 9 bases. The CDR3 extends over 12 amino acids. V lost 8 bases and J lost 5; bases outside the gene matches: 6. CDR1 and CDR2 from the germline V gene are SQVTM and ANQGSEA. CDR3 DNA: TGCAGCATCCGGGACAGGGCTTATGGCTACACCTTC. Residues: CSIRDRAYGYTF.

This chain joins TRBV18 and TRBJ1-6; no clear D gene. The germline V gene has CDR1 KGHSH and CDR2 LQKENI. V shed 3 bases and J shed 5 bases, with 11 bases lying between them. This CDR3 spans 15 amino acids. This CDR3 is CASSPTGGHNSPLHF. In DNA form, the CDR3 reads TGTGCCAGCTCACCGACCGGAGGGCATAATTCACCCCTCCACTTT.

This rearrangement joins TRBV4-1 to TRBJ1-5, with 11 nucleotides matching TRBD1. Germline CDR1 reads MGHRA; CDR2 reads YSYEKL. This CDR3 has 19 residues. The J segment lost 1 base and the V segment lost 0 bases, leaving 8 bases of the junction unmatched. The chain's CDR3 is CASSQEGGQGVGSNQPQHF. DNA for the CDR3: TGCGCCAGCAGCCAAGAAGGGGGACAGGGGGTGGGGAGCAATCAGCCCCAGCATTTT.

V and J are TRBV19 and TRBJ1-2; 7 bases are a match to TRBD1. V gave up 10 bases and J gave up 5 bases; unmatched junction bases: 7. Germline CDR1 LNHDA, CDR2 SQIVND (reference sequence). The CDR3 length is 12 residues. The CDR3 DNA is TGTGCCACCAGGGACAGACTATATGGCTACACCTTC. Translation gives CATRDRLYGYTF.

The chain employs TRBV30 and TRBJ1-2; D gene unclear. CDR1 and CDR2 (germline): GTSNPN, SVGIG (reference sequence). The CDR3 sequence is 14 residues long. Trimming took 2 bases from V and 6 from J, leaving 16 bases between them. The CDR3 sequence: CAWSFGEGRDGYTF. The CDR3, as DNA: TGTGCCTGGAGTTTTGGGGAGGGAAGGGATGGCTACACCTTC.